The 19 T cell receptor beta chains reported below all come from one sample, sequenced in a study of blood T cell repertoires in COVID-19 (dated by TCRdb to the early 2020s). The receptor library was made with the immunoSEQ multiplex PCR assay. In TCRdb, the immuneACCESS table is reduced to in-frame sequences with V and J assigned. These tables do not hold every clone; where another copy was compared, an unresolved V gene accounts for under half, and the others remain unexplained. The sample table records about 270,000 clones; under 90% of these occur just once. The ten most abundant clones make up approximately 9% of the sample. What was sequenced was peripheral blood. The receptors derive from a human donor in a cohort sampled during active COVID-19.

The V gene is TRBV11-3, the J gene TRBJ2-1; 9 nucleotides line up with TRBD2. Germline trimming cut 1 base from V and 3 bases from J; bases unmatched to any gene: 10. This CDR3 region has 18 residues. Germline assignment: CDR1 SGHNT and CDR2 YENEEA. The DNA of the CDR3 is TGTGCCAGCAGCTTAGGAACGCCGGGACTAGCCCACTACAATGAGCAGTTCTTC. Its protein is CASSLGTPGLAHYNEQFF.

A few counts support this clone. The V and J genes are TRBV6-2 or TRBV6-3 and TRBJ1-2; 7 nucleotides line up with TRBD1. The CDR3 extends over 16 amino acids. Losses at the gene ends were 6 bases for V and 0 bases for J; bases not matched to a gene: 10. The germline gives CDR1 MNHEY, CDR2 SVGEGT. This chain's CDR3 is CASSLHGTAANYGYTF. The CDR3 DNA reads as TGTGCCAGCAGCTTACATGGGACAGCAGCTAACTATGGCTACACCTTC.

This chain links TRBV10-2 with TRBJ2-3; possible D gene TRBD2, 7 bases. The V gene lost 3 bases and the J gene lost 8 bases, with 18 bases spanning the gap. The CDR3 loop spans 15 amino acids. From germline, CDR1 is WSHSY and CDR2 SAAADI. The CDR3 DNA reads as TGCGCCAGCAGTGAAGGTGGGGGGGCCTCTCGTACGCAGTATTTT. It specifies CASSEGGGASRTQYF.

The CDR3 here is CASSPFRVGYEQYF. The CDR3 DNA reads TGTGCCAGCAGCCCATTCAGGGTGGGGTACGAGCAGTACTTC. This chain connects TRBV7-8 to TRBJ2-7; D might be TRBD1 (5 bases). Germline V CDR1 and CDR2: SGHVS, FQNEAQ. V lost 5 bases to trimming and J lost 4 bases, with 15 bases between them. The CDR3 is made up of 14 amino acids.

The genes are TRBV6-2 or TRBV6-3 and TRBJ1-2; D call uncertain. Trimming shortened V by 6 bases and J by 2 bases, and 13 bases separated the two germline ends. The CDR3 runs 14 residues. Germline lookup yields CDR1 MNHEY and CDR2 SVGEGT. DNA of the CDR3: TGTGCCAGCAGCCCTTCGGGAAGGAACTATGGCTACACCTTC. Protein sequence: CASSPSGRNYGYTF.

The rearrangement joins TRBV28 to TRBJ1-5; a possible D gene is TRBD1 (5 bases). The germline CDR1 and CDR2 sequences are MDHEN and SYDVKM. CDR3 size: 15 residues. V lost 6 bases to trimming and J lost 5 bases, with 17 bases between them. Here the CDR3 reads CASSDTPGLHQPQHF. The CDR3, as DNA: TGTGCCAGCAGCGACACCCCAGGGTTACATCAGCCCCAGCATTTT.

This chain connects TRBV5-1 to TRBJ1-1; TRBD1 matches at 7 bases. The junction had 7 bases not matched to a gene; V was cut back by 4 bases and J by 1 base. The CDR3 consists of 15 residues. Germline V gives CDR1 SGHRS, CDR2 YFSETQ. CDR3 nucleotide sequence: TGCGCCAGCAGCCCTCGACAGGGACCGAACACTGAAGCTTTCTTT. It is translated as CASSPRQGPNTEAFF.

J is TRBJ1-4 and V is TRBV29-1; a possible D gene is TRBD1 (5 bases). The CDR3 contains 12 residues. The germline V gene encodes CDR1 SQVTM and CDR2 ANQGSEA. Trimming removed 3 bases from V and 14 bases from J, with 16 bases in between. The chain's CDR3 is CSVDWGRAELFF. Here the CDR3 DNA reads TGCAGCGTTGATTGGGGCAGGGCAGAGCTGTTTTTT.

V and J are TRBV11-2 and TRBJ2-7, with 11 bases that match TRBD1. Germline-derived CDR1 and CDR2 are SGHAT and FQNNGV. V shed 4 bases, J shed 2 bases, and the junction held 4 bases outside the gene matches. This CDR3 contains 15 residues. CDR3 sequence: CASSYGTGGPYEQYF. Written as DNA, the CDR3 is TGTGCCAGCAGCTACGGGACAGGGGGGCCCTACGAGCAGTACTTC.

The chain employs TRBV9 and TRBJ1-1; unclear D gene. The CDR3 sequence is 14 residues long. V lost 10 bases, J lost 2 bases, and 18 bases lay in between. Germline CDR1 reads SGDLS; CDR2 reads YYNGEE. CDR3 amino acids: CAATSGPQNTEAFF. The CDR3 bases are TGTGCCGCTACTTCTGGGCCCCAAAACACTGAAGCTTTCTTT.

The chain couples TRBV5-6 to TRBJ2-5; TRBD1 might be the D (6 bases). This CDR3 contains 13 residues. Trimming took 2 bases from V and 1 from J, leaving 6 bases between them. Per the germline V gene, CDR1 is SGHDT and CDR2 is YYEEEE. The CDR3 here is CASSFRGQETQYF. The CDR3, as DNA: TGTGCCAGCAGCTTCAGGGGCCAAGAGACCCAGTACTTC.

The chain recombines TRBV6-5 with TRBJ2-7; 9 bases line up with TRBD1. The V segment lost 9 bases and the J segment 4 bases; nucleotides outside the gene matches: 10. The V gene's germline CDR1 is MNHEY and CDR2 SVGAGI. This CDR3 has 14 residues. DNA of the CDR3: TGTGCCAGTCACCGGGACAGGGTTAGTTACGAGCAGTACTTC. It codes for CASHRDRVSYEQYF.

This clone was seen just once. J is TRBJ2-2 and V is TRBV5-6, with D tentatively TRBD2 (6 bases). The V gene's germline CDR1 is SGHDT and CDR2 YYEEEE. This CDR3 has 17 amino acids. Trimming cost V 0 bases and J 6 bases, with 18 bases left between them. This chain's CDR3 is CASSLDLVGGDPGELFF. The CDR3 DNA sequence: TGTGCCAGCAGCTTGGATTTGGTCGGCGGGGACCCCGGGGAGCTGTTTTTT.

The chain recombines TRBV11-2 with TRBJ2-3; D is perhaps TRBD1 (6 bases). The CDR3 consists of 12 residues. The V end lost 5 bases, the J end lost 10 bases, and 13 bases lay between the germline ends. The germline CDR1 and CDR2 sequences are SGHAT and FQNNGV. The CDR3 loop is CASSPHREPQYF. The DNA of the CDR3 is TGTGCCAGCAGCCCCCACAGGGAGCCGCAGTATTTT.

This clone was seen only a few times. The rearrangement links TRBV28 to TRBJ1-5; 7 bases agree with TRBD1. Looked up from germline, CDR1 is MDHEN and CDR2 is SYDVKM. The trim removed 2 bases at V and 0 bases at J, leaving 7 bases unmatched. The CDR3 totals 17 residues. CDR3 sequence: CASSLQDRTYSNQPQHF. Written as DNA, the CDR3 is TGTGCCAGCAGTTTACAGGACAGGACATATAGCAATCAGCCCCAGCATTTT. Combining the CDR3 with reference TRBV28 and TRBJ1-5 gives the whole variable domain DVKVTQSSRYLVKRTGEKVFLECVQDMDHENMFWYRQDPGLGLRLIYFSYDVKMKEKGDIPEGYSVSREKKERFSLILESASTNQTSMYLCASSLQDRTYSNQPQHFGDGTRLSIL.

This chain joins TRBV19 and TRBJ2-3; 7 nucleotides line up with TRBD2. Germline CDR1 is LNHDA and CDR2 is SQIVND (reference sequence). This CDR3 contains 15 residues. V lost 7 bases to trimming and J lost 0 bases; unmatched junction nucleotides: 7. The CDR3 protein is CASTLADSSTDTQYF. The CDR3, as DNA: TGTGCCAGTACCCTAGCGGATTCTAGCACAGATACGCAGTATTTT.

The chain employs TRBV7-9 and TRBJ2-5, with D tentatively TRBD1 (5 bases). This CDR3 comprises 16 residues. The V and J ends lost 2 bases and 4 bases respectively, with 17 bases between them. Germline assignment: CDR1 SEHNR and CDR2 FQNEAQ (reference sequence). CDR3 sequence reads: CASSLPSAGWGETQYF. Here the CDR3 DNA reads TGTGCCAGCAGCTTACCTTCGGCAGGGTGGGGAGAGACCCAGTACTTC.

V usage is TRBV6-5 and J usage is TRBJ1-5; 7 nucleotides line up with TRBD1. With V trimmed by 7 bases and J by 5 bases, 11 bases remained unmatched. The germline CDR1 and CDR2 sequences are MNHEY and SVGAGI. This CDR3 has 15 amino acids. CDR3 in DNA: TGTGCCAGCATTCTGGACAGGTCCCTTTATCAGCCCCAGCATTTT. Its protein product is CASILDRSLYQPQHF.

This chain links TRBV6-5 with TRBJ2-7; 9 bases align to TRBD1. V shed 6 bases and J 6 bases; nucleotides not matched to a gene: 6. Germline V gene lookup returns CDR1 MNHEY and CDR2 SVGAGI. The CDR3 covers 13 residues. The CDR3 nucleotides read TGTGCCAGCAGGACCGGGACAGGGTTCGAGCAGTACTTC. This gives the protein CASRTGTGFEQYF.